This T cell receptor (beta chain) originates from a study of response to subunit inactivated influenza vaccine. V gave up 5 bases and J gave up 4 bases; unmatched junction bases: 4. Germline CDR1 reads SQVTM; CDR2 reads ANQGSEA. The CDR3 length is 13 residues. TCRdb reprocessed the RT-PCR reads with MiXCR, giving one entry per CDR3 protein. The sample holds 800,000 to 1,000,000 distinct CDR3 sequences, 21% seen once. The chain links TRBV29-1 to TRBJ2-1, with TRBD2 identical over 8 bases. This specimen consisted of PBMCs from blood, obtained 5 days after vaccination. The TCR comes from a man aged 45-65 years who received an inactivated influenza vaccine. The DNA for the CDR3 is TGCAGCGTTATCCGGGGGGGGTACAATGAGCAGTTCTTC. Residues: CSVIRGGYNEQFF.